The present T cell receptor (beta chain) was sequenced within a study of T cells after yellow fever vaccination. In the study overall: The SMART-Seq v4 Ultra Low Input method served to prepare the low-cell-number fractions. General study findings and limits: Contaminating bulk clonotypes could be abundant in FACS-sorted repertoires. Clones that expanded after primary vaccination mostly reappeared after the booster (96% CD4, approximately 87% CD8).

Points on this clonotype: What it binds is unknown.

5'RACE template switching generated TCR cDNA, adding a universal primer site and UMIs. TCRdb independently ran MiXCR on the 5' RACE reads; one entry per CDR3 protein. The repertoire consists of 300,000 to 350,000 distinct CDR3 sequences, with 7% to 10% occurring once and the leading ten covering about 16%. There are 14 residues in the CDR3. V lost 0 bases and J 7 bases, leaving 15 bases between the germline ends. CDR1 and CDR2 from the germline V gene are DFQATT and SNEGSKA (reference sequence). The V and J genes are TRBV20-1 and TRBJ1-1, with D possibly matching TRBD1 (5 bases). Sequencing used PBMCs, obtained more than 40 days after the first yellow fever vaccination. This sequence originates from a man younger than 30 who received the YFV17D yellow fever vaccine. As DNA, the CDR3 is TGCAGTGCTAGAGATCTTTCGGGACCAGGTGAAGCTTTCTTT. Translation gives CSARDLSGPGEAFF.